These T cell receptor beta chains were read from a single sample in a study of T cells in Graves' hyperthyroidism and ophthalmopathy. TCRdb re-called the multiplex PCR reads through MiXCR, storing one row per CDR3 protein. The sample consists of around 350,000 distinct CDR3 sequences, 25% of them appearing once. The sequencing sample was made of blood. Every receptor here comes from a man aged 45-60 years with Graves' hyperthyroidism. CDR3s include the opening cysteine and the closing phenylalanine or tryptophan. D genes are given only for firm matches. Rows give clone size only sometimes, using once, few, many, or a class for an expanded clone.

TRBV28,TRBJ1-2,.,.,CASSLPEISYGYTF,TGTGCCAGCAGTTTACCAGAGATTAGCTATGGCTACACCTTC
TRBV5-5,TRBJ2-2,few,TRBD2,CASRVTSGSLTGELFF,TGTGCCAGCAGGGTTACTAGCGGGAGCCTCACCGGGGAGCTGTTTTTT
TRBV7-2,TRBJ1-1,.,.,CASSFFGDLDRAFF,TGTGCCAGCAGCTTTTTTGGGGATTTGGATAGAGCTTTCTTT
TRBV27,TRBJ2-7,few,TRBD1,CASSRTGTGVYEQYF,TGTGCCAGCAGTAGAACTGGGACAGGGGTCTACGAGCAGTACTTC
TRBV3-1,TRBJ2-5,.,TRBD1,CASSRRTGVETQYF,TGTGCCAGCAGCAGACGGACAGGGGTAGAGACCCAGTACTTC
TRBV7-9,TRBJ2-3,few,.,CASSLGRRDTDTQYF,TGTGCCAGCAGCTTAGGTCGGCGGGACACAGATACGCAGTATTTT
TRBV11-3,TRBJ2-7,.,TRBD1,CASSPDRIESYEQYF,TGTGCCAGTAGTCCGGACAGGATCGAGTCCTACGAGCAGTACTTC
TRBV18,TRBJ2-3,many,.,CASSPQSMVADTQYF,TGTGCCAGCTCACCGCAGTCTATGGTTGCAGATACGCAGTATTTT
TRBV5-1,TRBJ2-1,few,.,CASSFIVSGHNEQFF,TGCGCCAGCAGCTTCATCGTTTCGGGGCACAATGAGCAGTTCTTC
TRBV19,TRBJ2-3,.,.,CASSIMRGTDTQYF,TGTGCCAGTAGTATAATGAGGGGCACAGATACGCAGTATTTT
TRBV19,TRBJ2-1,few,TRBD2,CASKLSGLAGENEQFF,TGTGCCAGTAAACTGTCGGGACTAGCGGGAGAAAATGAGCAGTTCTTC
TRBV24-1,TRBJ2-1,.,TRBD2,CATSVLGGGYNEQFF,TGTGCCACCAGTGTCCTCGGGGGGGGGTACAATGAGCAGTTCTTC
TRBV7-6,TRBJ2-1,.,.,CASSSLTGVIDEQFF,TGTGCCAGCAGCTCCCTTACGGGAGTTATCGATGAGCAGTTCTTC
TRBV6-2/TRBV6-3,TRBJ2-7,many,.,CASSSPGVYEQYF,TGTGCCAGCAGTTCGCCGGGAGTCTACGAGCAGTACTTC
TRBV20-1,TRBJ1-2,.,.,CSARDKGEGSYGYTF,TGCAGTGCTAGAGATAAGGGGGAAGGGAGCTATGGCTACACCTTC
TRBV10-3,TRBJ2-7,many,.,CAISQGDGYEQYF,TGTGCCATCAGTCAAGGGGACGGCTACGAGCAGTACTTC
TRBV20-1,TRBJ2-5,few,.,CSAIREAETQYF,TGCAGTGCTATACGGGAAGCGGAGACCCAGTACTTC
TRBV5-4,TRBJ2-2,few,TRBD2,CASSPPGTSGVTGELFF,TGTGCCAGCAGCCCCCCCGGAACTAGCGGTGTCACCGGGGAGCTGTTTTTT
TRBV7-9,TRBJ2-7,.,TRBD1,CASSPTGTGVGYEQYF,TGTGCCAGCAGCCCAACCGGGACAGGGGTGGGCTACGAGCAGTACTTC
TRBV20-1,TRBJ2-7,.,TRBD2,CSARSRLAGLRAEYEQYF,TGCAGTGCTAGATCCCGACTAGCGGGCCTACGAGCGGAATACGAGCAGTACTTC
TRBV12-3/TRBV12-4,TRBJ2-2,.,.,CASSLVGAGTGELFF,TGTGCCAGCAGTTTAGTGGGGGCGGGCACCGGGGAGCTGTTTTTT
TRBV29-1,TRBJ2-2,.,TRBD1,CSVRGYRGQTGELFF,TGCAGCGTTAGGGGGTACAGGGGGCAAACCGGGGAGCTGTTTTTT
TRBV12-3/TRBV12-4,TRBJ2-7,many,TRBD2,CASSFGTSGSYEQYF,TGTGCCAGCAGCTTTGGAACTAGCGGCTCCTACGAGCAGTACTTC
TRBV11-2,TRBJ2-1,.,.,CASSFSSELFF,TGTGCCAGCAGCTTTTCTAGCGAGTTGTTCTTC
TRBV5-1,TRBJ1-1,many,.,CASSLGSGRVSEAFF,TGCGCCAGCAGCTTGGGGTCGGGCAGGGTTAGTGAAGCTTTCTTT
TRBV24-1,TRBJ2-3,few,.,CATKTGDTQYF,TGTGCCACTAAGACTGGAGATACGCAGTATTTT
TRBV7-2,TRBJ1-4,.,.,CASSLAGGAGEKLFF,TGTGCCAGCAGCTTAGCGGGGGGCGCCGGTGAAAAACTGTTTTTT
TRBV28,TRBJ2-1,few,.,CASSGTSTTPSSSF,TGTGCCAGCAGTGGGACCTCAACCACCCCGAGCAGTTCTTTC
TRBV27,TRBJ2-7,many,.,CASSLSGRGYEQYF,TGTGCCAGCAGTTTATCGGGCAGGGGTTACGAGCAGTACTTC
TRBV5-1,TRBJ2-3,few,.,CASSSTGHTQYF,TGCGCCAGCAGCTCGACAGGTCATACGCAGTATTTT
TRBV19,TRBJ1-3,.,.,CASSITVQRPGNTIYF,TGTGCCAGTAGTATTACGGTCCAACGGCCTGGAAACACCATATATTTT
TRBV20-1,TRBJ2-2,.,.,CSATGPYTGELFF,TGCAGTGCCACGGGGCCCTACACCGGGGAGCTGTTTTTT
TRBV7-2,TRBJ2-3,many,.,CASSSGRFTDTQYF,TGTGCCAGCAGCTCCGGACGTTTCACAGATACGCAGTATTTT
TRBV24-1,TRBJ2-1,few,.,CATSEGVGAGEQFF,TGTGCCACCAGTGAAGGGGTTGGGGCCGGTGAGCAGTTCTTC
TRBV20-1,TRBJ2-7,few,TRBD2,CSAWTSGFFEQYF,TGCAGTGCATGGACTAGCGGATTCTTCGAGCAGTACTTC
TRBV6-2/TRBV6-3,TRBJ1-1,many,TRBD1,CASRDGQGVATEAFF,TGTGCCAGCAGAGACGGACAGGGTGTGGCCACTGAAGCTTTCTTT
TRBV7-9,TRBJ2-1,many,TRBD2,CASSLPLAGENEQFF,TGTGCCAGCAGCTTACCACTAGCGGGAGAGAATGAGCAGTTCTTC
TRBV9,TRBJ2-7,.,.,CASRGDSSYEQYF,TGTGCCAGCAGAGGGGATTCTTCCTACGAGCAGTACTTC
TRBV12-3/TRBV12-4,TRBJ2-7,.,.,CASSEAGGVNEQYF,TGTGCCAGCAGTGAAGCAGGGGGGGTCAACGAGCAGTACTTC
TRBV3-1,TRBJ2-1,.,TRBD2,CASSLVAGKHNEQFF,TGTGCCAGCAGCTTGGTAGCGGGCAAACACAATGAGCAGTTCTTC
TRBV5-1,TRBJ2-1,few,.,CASSLALDNEQFF,TGCGCCAGCAGCTTGGCCTTAGACAATGAGCAGTTCTTC
TRBV6-1,TRBJ2-3,many,TRBD2,CASSPSGSRTDTQYF,TGTGCCAGCAGTCCAAGCGGGAGTAGGACAGATACGCAGTATTTT
TRBV6-1,TRBJ2-5,few,TRBD1,CASRQGAPISAEYF,TGTGCCAGCAGACAGGGGGCCCCGATAAGTGCGGAGTACTTC
TRBV6-5,TRBJ1-5,.,.,CASRLQGMQPQHF,TGTGCCAGCAGATTACAGGGAATGCAGCCCCAGCATTTT
TRBV13,TRBJ2-7,.,TRBD1,CASSGRQGALAEQYF,TGTGCCAGCAGCGGTCGACAGGGGGCTTTAGCCGAGCAGTACTTC
TRBV6-1,TRBJ2-2,.,.,CASTDRRGPTGELFF,TGTGCCAGCACCGACAGGAGGGGACCCACCGGGGAGCTGTTTTTT
TRBV20-1,TRBJ2-3,.,.,CSARGASGRLRDTQYF,TGCAGTGCTAGAGGGGCCTCAGGGAGATTGAGAGATACGCAGTATTTT
TRBV5-1,TRBJ2-1,few,TRBD2,CASSLGLAVSYNEQFF,TGCGCCAGCAGCTTGGGACTAGCGGTCTCCTACAATGAGCAGTTCTTC
TRBV6-5,TRBJ1-4,.,.,CASSWPGTVNRREPTNEKLFF,TGTGCCAGCAGTTGGCCCGGGACGGTAAATCGACGGGAGCCAACTAATGAAAAACTGTTTTTT
TRBV28,TRBJ1-1,many,.,CASSSPHTNTEAFF,TGTGCCAGCAGTAGTCCCCATACGAACACTGAAGCTTTCTTT
TRBV19,TRBJ2-5,.,.,CASGETEETQYF,TGTGCCAGTGGGGAGACCGAAGAGACCCAGTACTTC
TRBV18,TRBJ2-5,.,.,CASSLKAETQYF,TGTGCCAGCTCCCTTAAGGCGGAGACCCAGTACTTC
TRBV19,TRBJ1-1,.,TRBD1,CASRMTGWGEYTEAFF,TGCGCCAGTAGGATGACAGGGTGGGGTGAATACACTGAAGCTTTCTTT
TRBV7-3,TRBJ2-3,.,TRBD1,CASSSGGLTDTQYF,TGTGCCAGCAGCTCAGGGGGCTTAACAGATACGCAGTATTTT